The T cell receptor beta chain described here comes from a study of early T cells in non-severe SARS-CoV-2 infection. As for the study in general: From unsorted whole blood, bulk RNA was sequenced, and the chains remained unpaired. General study results and limits: Comparison of clonotypes with VDJdb favored anti-spike CD8 responses while missing private and CD4 specificities.

This clonotype was found many times. Its antigen is not identified. Tagging with unique molecular identifiers was applied to individual cDNA molecules. TCRdb processed the 5' RACE reads anew with MiXCR; each CDR3 protein has one entry. The table shows some 57,000 distinct CDR3 sequences, with approximately 10% occurring only once. The sequenced sample was whole blood. The TCR comes from an adult who was a healthcare worker with PCR-confirmed SARS-CoV-2 infection or an uninfected control (not recorded which).

CDR3 loop: CATSVRGAEYGYTF. DNA for the CDR3: TGTGCCACCAGCGTCAGGGGAGCGGAATATGGCTACACCTTC. The chain joins TRBV15 to TRBJ1-2; D is possibly TRBD1 (6 bases). This CDR3 is 14 amino acids long. CDR1 and CDR2 (germline): LNHNV, YYDKDF (reference sequence). Between the trimmed V and J ends, which lost 5 bases and 5 bases, there was a span of 15 bases.